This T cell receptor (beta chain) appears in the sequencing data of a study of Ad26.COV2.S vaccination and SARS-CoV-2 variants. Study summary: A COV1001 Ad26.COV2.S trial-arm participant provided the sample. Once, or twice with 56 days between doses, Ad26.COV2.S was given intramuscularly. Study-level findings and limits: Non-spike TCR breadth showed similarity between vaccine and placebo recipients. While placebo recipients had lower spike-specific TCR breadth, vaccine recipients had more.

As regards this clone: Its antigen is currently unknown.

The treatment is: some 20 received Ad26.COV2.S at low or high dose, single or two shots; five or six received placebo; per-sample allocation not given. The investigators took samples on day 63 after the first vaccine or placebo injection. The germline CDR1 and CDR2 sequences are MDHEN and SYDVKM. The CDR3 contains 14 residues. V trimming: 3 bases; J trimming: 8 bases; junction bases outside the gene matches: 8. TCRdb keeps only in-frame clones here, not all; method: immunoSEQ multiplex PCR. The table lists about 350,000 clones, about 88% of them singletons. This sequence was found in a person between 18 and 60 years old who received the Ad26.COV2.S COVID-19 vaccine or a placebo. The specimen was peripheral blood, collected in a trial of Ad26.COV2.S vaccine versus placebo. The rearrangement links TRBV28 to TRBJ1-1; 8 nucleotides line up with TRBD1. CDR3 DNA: TGTGCCAGCAGTTTCCCCAGGGGGCGGGGCGAAGCTTTCTTT. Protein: CASSFPRGRGEAFF. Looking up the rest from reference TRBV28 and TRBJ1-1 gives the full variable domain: DVKVTQSSRYLVKRTGEKVFLECVQDMDHENMFWYRQDPGLGLRLIYFSYDVKMKEKGDIPEGYSVSREKKERFSLILESASTNQTSMYLCASSFPRGRGEAFFGQGTRLTVV.